This T cell receptor beta chain derives from a study of blood T cell repertoires in COVID-19. This CDR3 has 18 residues. This clone appeared once. TCRdb's table, derived via immunoSEQ multiplex PCR, lists solely in-frame clones and lacks some. The data contain more than 400,000 clones, 75% to 90% of them singletons. The sample taken for sequencing was peripheral blood. The V gene is TRBV7-5, the J gene TRBJ2-1; TRBD1, the table's D call, was not compared with the DNA. TRBV7-5 counts as a pseudogene. The sequence came from a human donor in a cohort sampled during active COVID-19. The CDR3 protein is CARSFPDSTLDSYNEQFF. CDR3 nucleotide sequence: TGTGCCAGAAGCTTCCCGGACAGCACCCTGGACTCCTACAATGAGCAGTTCTTC.